A selection of T cell receptor beta chains follows, all from one sample in a study of shared clonotypes between healthy human individuals. This table comes from immunoSEQ multiplex PCR, and its TCRdb copy is limited to in-frame clones, with some not included. The data show hundreds of thousands of clones, 96% seen once. The sample consisted of naive CD8+ T cells sorted from blood. The receptors shown here come from a man under 40 in good health. CDR3s include the opening cysteine and the closing phenylalanine or tryptophan. The order of the fields is D gene, V gene, clone size, CDR3 length, J gene, CDR3 DNA, CDR3 protein. The D gene is left open where the match is weak. Some rows have no size entry. The others give once, few or many, or a class for an expanded clone.

>TRBD1|TRBV5-1|.|18|TRBJ2-7
TGCGCCAGCAGCTTGGGGACAGGTCGAGGGGACATCCCCTACGAGCAGTACTTC
CASSLGTGRGDIPYEQYF
>TRBD2|TRBV4-3|.|16|TRBJ2-5
TGCGCCAGCAGCCAAGATCTAGCGGGAGGAGAGGAGACCCAGTACTTC
CASSQDLAGGEETQYF
>TRBD1|TRBV7-9|.|16|TRBJ2-2
TGTGCCAGCAGCGCTACAGGGGGATCGAACACCGGGGAGCTGTTTTTT
CASSATGGSNTGELFF
>TRBD2|TRBV9|.|15|TRBJ2-1
TGTGCCAGCAGCGACCCTAGCGGGACTGTGTGGGAGCAGTTCTTC
CASSDPSGTVWEQFF
>.|TRBV29-1|.|10|TRBJ1-1
TGCAGCGTTGTGGGGAGAGAAGCTTTCTTT
CSVVGREAFF
>.|TRBV7-6|.|12|TRBJ2-1
TGTGCCAGCAGTGAAAGGTACAATGAGCAGTTCTTC
CASSERYNEQFF
>.|TRBV28|.|14|TRBJ2-7
TGTGCCAGCAGAACAGGGCGCCTGCGCTACGAGCAGTACTTC
CASRTGRLRYEQYF
>.|TRBV14|.|14|TRBJ1-2
TGTGCCAGCAGCCAAGTCGGCAGTTACTATGGCTACACCTTC
CASSQVGSYYGYTF
>TRBD2|TRBV5-8|.|11|TRBJ2-3
TGTGCCAGCAGCCTCGGGACTAGGAAGTATTTT
CASSLGTRKYF
>.|TRBV5-1|.|15|TRBJ1-3
TGCGCCAGCAGCTTGGCCGGGACAACTGGAAACACCATATATTTT
CASSLAGTTGNTIYF
>.|TRBV15|.|17|TRBJ2-3
TGTGCCACCAGCAGAGATTGGCCAGGGGCCCCCACAGATACGCAGTATTTT
CATSRDWPGAPTDTQYF
>TRBD2|TRBV29-1|.|13|TRBJ2-7
TGCAGCGCTAGCGGGAGGGGCTCCTACGAGCAGTACTTC
CSASGRGSYEQYF
>TRBD1|TRBV6-5|.|14|TRBJ2-7
TGTGCCAGCAGTTACTCGGGACAGGGCTACGAGCAGTACTTC
CASSYSGQGYEQYF
>TRBD1|TRBV11-2|once|15|TRBJ2-3
TGTGCCAGCAGTTGGGACAGGGATTTTGCAGATACGCAGTATTTT
CASSWDRDFADTQYF
>.|TRBV2|once|19|TRBJ2-7
TGTGCCAGCAGTTCCTTCACGCTGGTAAGACAGAGACTTTCCTACGAGCAGTACTTC
CASSSFTLVRQRLSYEQYF
>.|TRBV19|.|13|TRBJ1-5
TGTGCCAGTAGTATCATTGGGGGACAGCCCCAGCATTTT
CASSIIGGQPQHF
>.|TRBV5-6|.|18|TRBJ2-6
TGTGCCAGCAGCTTGCACAGGCTCCTAGTCTCTGGGGCCAACGTCCTGACTTTC
CASSLHRLLVSGANVLTF
>TRBD1|TRBV27|.|15|TRBJ2-7
TGTGCCAGCAGTCTAGGGACAGGGGGCCCCTACGAGCAGTACTTC
CASSLGTGGPYEQYF
>.|TRBV29-1|.|12|TRBJ2-2
TGCAGCGTTGAGATTTACACCGGGGAGCTGTTTTTT
CSVEIYTGELFF
>.|TRBV27|.|15|TRBJ2-1
TGTGCCAGCAGCCCCGGGTTTGGGAACCACAATGAGCAGTTCTTC
CASSPGFGNHNEQFF
>.|TRBV7-8|.|13|TRBJ2-1
TGTGCCAGTAGCGTCACCGGAGACAATGAGCAGTTCTTC
CASSVTGDNEQFF
>TRBD2|TRBV9|.|23|TRBJ2-1
TGTGCCAGCAGCGTAGGAGTCAGGCCCTTCGGACTAGCGGGAAACAGCTCCTACAATGAGCAGTTCTTC
CASSVGVRPFGLAGNSSYNEQFF
>TRBD2|TRBV9|.|17|TRBJ2-3
TGTGCCAGCAGCGTACTGGGGACTAGCGGGACTACAGATACGCAGTATTTT
CASSVLGTSGTTDTQYF
>.|TRBV5-1|.|16|TRBJ1-3
TGCGCCAGCAGCTTAACCGGGACTCTAGCCGGAAACACCATATATTTT
CASSLTGTLAGNTIYF
>TRBD2|TRBV27|.|15|TRBJ2-3
TGTGCCAGCAGTTTCTCGGGAGGGCCGGTATATACGCAGTATTTT
CASSFSGGPVYTQYF
>TRBD2|TRBV10-3|few|16|TRBJ2-5
TGTGCCATCAGTGAGGCTGAGCGGGACTTGAGGGAGACCCAGTACTTC
CAISEAERDLRETQYF
>TRBD1|TRBV28|once|15|TRBJ1-5
TGTGCCAGCAGTTTAATGGGGCAGGGGGTTCAGCCCCAGCATTTT
CASSLMGQGVQPQHF
>TRBD2|TRBV27|.|18|TRBJ2-3
TGTGCCAGCAGTTTGCTTGGGGTTAGCGGGAGCGTGGCAGATACGCAGTATTTT
CASSLLGVSGSVADTQYF
>.|TRBV9|.|14|TRBJ2-5
TGTGCCAGCAGCGTAGATGGCGGCCAAGAGACCCAGTACTTC
CASSVDGGQETQYF
>TRBD1|TRBV7-3|.|17|TRBJ2-2
TGTGCCAGCAGCTTAACGGCGGGACAGGGGAACACCGGGGAGCTGTTTTTT
CASSLTAGQGNTGELFF
>.|TRBV9|.|10|TRBJ2-1
TGTGCCAGCAGCCCCGGTGAGCAGTTCTTC
CASSPGEQFF
>.|TRBV7-9|.|14|TRBJ1-1
TGTGCCAGCAGCTTAGCGATAGGGGGCACTGAAGCTTTCTTT
CASSLAIGGTEAFF
>.|TRBV7-9|.|15|TRBJ1-2
TGTGCCAGCAGCCTAGGAGCCGGGGCCGAGGAGGGCTACACCTTC
CASSLGAGAEEGYTF
>TRBD1|TRBV11-2|.|16|TRBJ2-7
TGTGCCAGCAGCTTAGATGGGACAGGGGGCTTTTACGAGCAGTACTTC
CASSLDGTGGFYEQYF
>.|TRBV29-1|once|12|TRBJ2-3
TGCAGCGTTCCAAGACCCCAGGGTACGCAGTATTTT
CSVPRPQGTQYF
>TRBD1|TRBV10-3|.|13|TRBJ2-7
TGTGCCATCAGTGGAACAGGGGTTGACGAGCAGTACTTC
CAISGTGVDEQYF
>.|TRBV7-9|.|14|TRBJ1-2
TGTGCCAGCAGCTCCCCGGGGTCCCTCTATGGCTACACCTTC
CASSSPGSLYGYTF
>TRBD1|TRBV7-6|.|17|TRBJ1-1
TGTGCCAGCAGCTCGTCACGCTACGGGCAGGGGGACACTGAAGCTTTCTTT
CASSSSRYGQGDTEAFF
>.|TRBV5-6|.|14|TRBJ2-7
TGTGCCAGCAGCTTGAGAAGGATAGCCTACGAGCAGTACTTC
CASSLRRIAYEQYF
>.|TRBV10-3|.|19|TRBJ1-1
TGTGCCATCAGTCAACGGCACCCGGTTGAGGGCAAAAAGAACACTGAAGCTTTCTTT
CAISQRHPVEGKKNTEAFF
>.|TRBV28|.|11|TRBJ2-7
TGTGCCAGCAGCCTATACTACGAGCAGTACTTC
CASSLYYEQYF
>.|TRBV11-2|.|13|TRBJ2-7
TGTGCCAGCAGCTTCCTAGATAAGGGAGACCAGTACTTC
CASSFLDKGDQYF